The table lists the clone carrying this T cell receptor beta chain with a few counts. Antigen: not known. The data belong to a study of T cell repertoires in cytomegalovirus infection. As for the study in general: HLA-B-restricted CMV epitopes that are well studied, plus recently identified HLA-C-restricted ones, were used by the study. Indicated by public TCR beta signatures were CMV infection and matching HLA type.

TCRdb independently ran MiXCR on the reads; one entry per CDR3 protein. The table lists some 800,000 distinct CDR3 sequences, around 29% of them singletons. V lost 1 base to trimming and J lost 8 bases, with 20 bases between them. There are 16 residues in the CDR3. CDR1 is LNHDA and CDR2 is SQIVND in the germline V gene (reference sequence). The chain has TRBV19 and TRBJ1-2; D not resolved. The receptor's source is a human donor in good health (CMV status not recorded). Some clones in this sample may be carry-over from other donors' samples. Source: cultured CD8+ T cells from PBMCs, taken from culture after CMV antigen stimulation. This CDR3 reads CASSIGSSGGLRGYTF. For the CDR3, the DNA is TGTGCCAGTAGTATAGGAAGCTCCGGAGGGCTTAGAGGCTACACCTTC.